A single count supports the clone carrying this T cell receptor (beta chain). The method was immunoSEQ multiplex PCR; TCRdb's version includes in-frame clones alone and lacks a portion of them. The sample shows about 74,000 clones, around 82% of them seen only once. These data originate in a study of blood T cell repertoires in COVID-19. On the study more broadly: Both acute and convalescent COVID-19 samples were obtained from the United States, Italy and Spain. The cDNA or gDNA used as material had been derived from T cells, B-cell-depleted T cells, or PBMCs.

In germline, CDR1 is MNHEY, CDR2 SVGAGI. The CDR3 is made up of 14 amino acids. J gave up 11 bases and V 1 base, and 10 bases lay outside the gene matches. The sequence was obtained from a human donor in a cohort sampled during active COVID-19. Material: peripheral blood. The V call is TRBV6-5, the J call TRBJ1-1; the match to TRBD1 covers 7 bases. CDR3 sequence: CASSYWQGERAAFF. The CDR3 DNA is TGTGCCAGCAGTTACTGGCAGGGGGAGCGAGCGGCTTTCTTT.